These T cell receptor beta chains were read from a single sample in a study of blood T cells in healthy people across ages. Via MiXCR, TCRdb re-called the 5' RACE reads, giving one row per CDR3 protein. The sample lists about 1.7 million distinct CDR3 sequences; about 28% were seen once. The specimen was blood. The receptors originated from a woman aged 25 to 39 in good health. CDR3s include the opening cysteine and the closing phenylalanine or tryptophan. A D gene is named only where the DNA matches it firmly. The size field is filled for only some rows; it gives once, few, many or a size class.

j_call: TRBJ2-7
clone_size: few
v_call: TRBV29-1
d_call: -
cdr3_aa: CSVLGLPSYEQYF
cdr3_nt: TGCAGCGTACTAGGACTTCCCTCCTACGAGCAGTACTTC

j_call: TRBJ2-7
clone_size: -
v_call: TRBV28
d_call: -
cdr3_aa: CATNPGPFSYEQYF
cdr3_nt: TGTGCCACAAACCCGGGGCCCTTCTCCTACGAGCAGTACTTC

j_call: TRBJ1-1
clone_size: -
v_call: TRBV6-1
d_call: TRBD1
cdr3_aa: CASINRGMNTEAFF
cdr3_nt: TGTGCCAGCATTAACAGGGGCATGAACACTGAAGCTTTCTTT

j_call: TRBJ2-7
clone_size: many
v_call: TRBV5-6
d_call: -
cdr3_aa: CASSLIQSRYEQYF
cdr3_nt: TGTGCCAGCAGCTTGATCCAAAGCAGGTACGAGCAGTACTTC

j_call: TRBJ2-7
clone_size: many
v_call: TRBV7-2
d_call: -
cdr3_aa: CASSSRGAYEQYF
cdr3_nt: TGCGCCAGCAGCTCCAGGGGGGCCTACGAGCAGTACTTC

j_call: TRBJ1-5
clone_size: once
v_call: TRBV7-2
d_call: TRBD1
cdr3_aa: CASSLVMDRAGQPQHF
cdr3_nt: TGTGCCAGCAGCTTAGTTATGGACAGGGCCGGTCAGCCCCAGCATTTT

j_call: TRBJ2-7
clone_size: -
v_call: TRBV29-1
d_call: -
cdr3_aa: CSVGLPDRSEQYF
cdr3_nt: TGCAGCGTCGGGCTCCCCGATAGGAGCGAGCAGTACTTC

j_call: TRBJ1-5
clone_size: -
v_call: TRBV28
d_call: -
cdr3_aa: CASKLTGENQPQHF
cdr3_nt: TGTGCCAGCAAACTGACAGGTGAAAATCAGCCCCAGCATTTT

j_call: TRBJ1-2
clone_size: -
v_call: TRBV10-3
d_call: -
cdr3_aa: CAISGGHGGNNYGYTF
cdr3_nt: TGTGCCATCAGTGGGGGCCACGGCGGAAATAACTATGGCTACACCTTC

j_call: TRBJ1-2
clone_size: few
v_call: TRBV7-9
d_call: TRBD1
cdr3_aa: CASSLAGTGRGYTF
cdr3_nt: TGTGCCAGCAGCTTAGCGGGGACAGGGAGAGGCTACACCTTC

j_call: TRBJ1-2
clone_size: many
v_call: TRBV4-3
d_call: -
cdr3_aa: CASSLSYTQEGYGYTF
cdr3_nt: TGCGCCAGCAGCCTAAGTTATACCCAGGAGGGCTATGGCTACACCTTC

j_call: TRBJ2-1
clone_size: few
v_call: TRBV3-1
d_call: TRBD1
cdr3_aa: CASSPRDRGYNEQVF
cdr3_nt: TGTGCCAGCAGCCCCCGGGACAGGGGTTACAATGAGCAGGTCTTC

j_call: TRBJ2-1
clone_size: many
v_call: TRBV29-1
d_call: TRBD2
cdr3_aa: CSVHTGGGNEQFF
cdr3_nt: TGCAGCGTTCATACGGGGGGTGGGAATGAGCAGTTCTTC

j_call: TRBJ1-1
clone_size: few
v_call: TRBV7-6
d_call: -
cdr3_aa: CAGSVYGERAFF
cdr3_nt: TGTGCCGGCAGCGTCTATGGGGAACGAGCTTTCTTT

j_call: TRBJ2-1
clone_size: -
v_call: TRBV3-1
d_call: TRBD2
cdr3_aa: CASSPLSGGRGDEQFF
cdr3_nt: TGTGCCAGCAGTCCCCTTAGCGGGGGCCGAGGGGATGAGCAGTTCTTC

j_call: TRBJ1-4
clone_size: -
v_call: TRBV30
d_call: -
cdr3_aa: CAWNRDGEKLFF
cdr3_nt: TGTGCCTGGAACAGGGATGGTGAAAAACTGTTTTTT

j_call: TRBJ2-7
clone_size: few
v_call: TRBV7-3
d_call: -
cdr3_aa: CASSLNRLAEQYF
cdr3_nt: TGTGCCAGCAGCTTAAACAGGCTGGCCGAGCAGTACTTC

j_call: TRBJ1-5
clone_size: -
v_call: TRBV7-6
d_call: -
cdr3_aa: CASTFMSQDQPQHF
cdr3_nt: TGTGCCAGCACCTTTATGTCGCAAGATCAGCCCCAGCATTTT

j_call: TRBJ2-5
clone_size: -
v_call: TRBV28
d_call: -
cdr3_aa: CASSLPARKTQYF
cdr3_nt: TGTGCCAGCAGTTTGCCAGCGAGGAAGACCCAGTACTTC

j_call: TRBJ2-3
clone_size: few
v_call: TRBV4-1
d_call: TRBD2
cdr3_aa: CASSQPVDYLPSGGNTQYF
cdr3_nt: TGCGCCAGCAGCCAACCCGTAGACTACCTTCCTAGCGGGGGGAATACGCAGTATTTT

j_call: TRBJ2-7
clone_size: many
v_call: TRBV29-1
d_call: -
cdr3_aa: CSVWLQVLYEQYF
cdr3_nt: TGCAGCGTTTGGTTACAGGTATTATACGAGCAGTACTTC

j_call: TRBJ2-7
clone_size: -
v_call: TRBV29-1
d_call: -
cdr3_aa: CSVETRSLYEQYF
cdr3_nt: TGCAGCGTTGAGACTAGATCCCTCTACGAGCAGTACTTC

j_call: TRBJ2-1
clone_size: -
v_call: TRBV7-7
d_call: TRBD1
cdr3_aa: CASSPRQGRGEQFF
cdr3_nt: TGTGCCAGCAGCCCCCGACAGGGAAGGGGAGAGCAGTTCTTC

j_call: TRBJ2-1
clone_size: few
v_call: TRBV9
d_call: -
cdr3_aa: CASSGQGRGSSYNEQFF
cdr3_nt: TGTGCCAGCAGCGGGCAGGGACGGGGGAGCTCCTACAATGAGCAGTTCTTC

j_call: TRBJ1-4
clone_size: -
v_call: TRBV7-9
d_call: TRBD1
cdr3_aa: CASSGTGREKLFF
cdr3_nt: TGTGCCAGCTCCGGGACAGGGAGAGAAAAACTGTTTTTT

j_call: TRBJ2-1
clone_size: -
v_call: TRBV29-1
d_call: -
cdr3_aa: CSGGQRPPVQFF
cdr3_nt: TGCAGCGGTGGACAGCGGCCTCCGGTGCAGTTCTTC

j_call: TRBJ2-5
clone_size: few
v_call: TRBV28
d_call: -
cdr3_aa: CVSELGERRETQYF
cdr3_nt: TGTGTCAGTGAGTTAGGGGAGAGGCGAGAGACCCAGTACTTC

j_call: TRBJ2-7
clone_size: many
v_call: TRBV6-5
d_call: -
cdr3_aa: CASSPGEAREQYF
cdr3_nt: TGTGCCAGCAGTCCAGGCGAAGCCAGGGAGCAGTACTTC

j_call: TRBJ1-4
clone_size: few
v_call: TRBV15
d_call: -
cdr3_aa: CATSRDLAATNEKLFF
cdr3_nt: TGTGCCACCAGCAGAGATCTAGCTGCAACTAATGAAAAACTGTTTTTT

j_call: TRBJ1-5
clone_size: few
v_call: TRBV7-6
d_call: -
cdr3_aa: CASSLSQGDQPQHF
cdr3_nt: TGTGCCAGCAGCTTATCCCAGGGCGATCAGCCCCAGCATTTT

j_call: TRBJ2-6
clone_size: few
v_call: TRBV3-1
d_call: -
cdr3_aa: CASSSYRAPSGANVLTF
cdr3_nt: TGTGCCAGCAGCTCCTACCGGGCCCCCTCTGGGGCCAACGTCCTGACTTTC

j_call: TRBJ2-5
clone_size: many
v_call: TRBV5-1
d_call: -
cdr3_aa: CASSRDSPQETQYF
cdr3_nt: TGCGCCAGCAGCCGAGACAGCCCCCAAGAGACCCAGTACTTC

j_call: TRBJ2-3
clone_size: -
v_call: TRBV28
d_call: -
cdr3_aa: CASRALGFTNTQYF
cdr3_nt: TGTGCCAGCAGGGCACTAGGGTTCACAAATACGCAGTATTTT

j_call: TRBJ1-1
clone_size: many
v_call: TRBV10-2
d_call: -
cdr3_aa: CASSESGGARVAFF
cdr3_nt: TGCGCCAGCAGTGAGTCGGGGGGGGCCAGGGTAGCTTTCTTT

j_call: TRBJ2-5
clone_size: -
v_call: TRBV6-1
d_call: TRBD2
cdr3_aa: CAIDPGLSETQYF
cdr3_nt: TGTGCCATAGACCCGGGACTATCAGAGACCCAGTACTTC

j_call: TRBJ2-1
clone_size: many
v_call: TRBV4-3
d_call: TRBD2
cdr3_aa: CASSQTSGFGDEQFF
cdr3_nt: TGCGCCAGCAGCCAGACTAGCGGGTTCGGGGATGAGCAGTTCTTC

j_call: TRBJ2-3
clone_size: many
v_call: TRBV7-6
d_call: TRBD2
cdr3_aa: CASSLAQTSGSSTDTQYF
cdr3_nt: TGTGCCAGCAGCTTAGCGCAGACTAGCGGATCTAGCACAGATACGCAGTATTTT

j_call: TRBJ1-1
clone_size: few
v_call: TRBV10-3
d_call: -
cdr3_aa: CAIRGQNTEAFF
cdr3_nt: TGTGCCATCAGGGGACAGAACACTGAAGCTTTCTTT

j_call: TRBJ2-7
clone_size: -
v_call: TRBV6-2/TRBV6-3
d_call: TRBD2
cdr3_aa: CASSYSMTSGSLANYEQYF
cdr3_nt: TGTGCCAGCAGTTACTCCATGACTAGCGGGAGTCTCGCGAACTACGAGCAGTACTTC

j_call: TRBJ1-4
clone_size: few
v_call: TRBV18
d_call: -
cdr3_aa: CASSDGYEKLFF
cdr3_nt: TGTGCCAGCTCGGACGGGTATGAAAAACTGTTTTTT

j_call: TRBJ2-6
clone_size: -
v_call: TRBV28
d_call: TRBD1
cdr3_aa: CASRPTGASGANVLTF
cdr3_nt: TGTGCCAGCAGACCCACAGGGGCATCTGGGGCCAACGTCCTGACTTTC

j_call: TRBJ2-7
clone_size: few
v_call: TRBV21-1
d_call: -
cdr3_aa: CASSATGFTYEQYF
cdr3_nt: TGTGCCAGCAGCGCCACAGGGTTCACCTACGAGCAGTACTTC

j_call: TRBJ1-5
clone_size: -
v_call: TRBV28
d_call: -
cdr3_aa: CASSLSGLQQPQHF
cdr3_nt: TGTGCCAGCAGTCTATCGGGGCTTCAACAGCCCCAGCATTTT

j_call: TRBJ2-4
clone_size: few
v_call: TRBV20-1
d_call: -
cdr3_aa: CSARPTGSGAKNIQYF
cdr3_nt: TGCAGTGCTCGGCCTACAGGGTCGGGAGCCAAAAACATTCAGTACTTC

j_call: TRBJ1-2
clone_size: -
v_call: TRBV5-1
d_call: TRBD1
cdr3_aa: CASSSDRVDYGYTF
cdr3_nt: TGCGCCAGCAGCAGCGACAGGGTCGACTATGGCTACACCTTC

j_call: TRBJ2-1
clone_size: -
v_call: TRBV7-2
d_call: TRBD2
cdr3_aa: CASSLEGTRVHEQFF
cdr3_nt: TGTGCCAGCAGCTTAGAAGGGACTAGAGTGCATGAGCAGTTCTTC

j_call: TRBJ2-1
clone_size: few
v_call: TRBV28
d_call: -
cdr3_aa: CASELEVLGQQFF
cdr3_nt: TGTGCCAGCGAACTAGAGGTCTTAGGACAGCAGTTCTTC

j_call: TRBJ2-3
clone_size: -
v_call: TRBV29-1
d_call: TRBD2
cdr3_aa: CSVLLAPSTDTQYF
cdr3_nt: TGCAGCGTCTTACTAGCGCCTAGCACAGATACGCAGTATTTT

j_call: TRBJ2-7
clone_size: many
v_call: TRBV4-3
d_call: -
cdr3_aa: CASSHKRAGASYEQYF
cdr3_nt: TGCGCCAGCAGCCACAAGCGGGCGGGTGCCTCCTACGAGCAGTACTTC

j_call: TRBJ2-7
clone_size: few
v_call: TRBV7-9
d_call: -
cdr3_aa: CASSLVTSTYEQYF
cdr3_nt: TGTGCCAGCAGCTTAGTGACTTCGACCTACGAGCAGTACTTC

j_call: TRBJ1-1
clone_size: -
v_call: TRBV18
d_call: -
cdr3_aa: CASSPFNGRNTEAFF
cdr3_nt: TGTGCCAGCTCACCTTTTAACGGGAGGAACACTGAAGCTTTCTTT

j_call: TRBJ2-7
clone_size: many
v_call: TRBV5-1
d_call: -
cdr3_aa: CASSLEGRTSSTKQYF
cdr3_nt: TGCGCCAGCAGTTTGGAAGGGCGGACAAGCTCTACGAAGCAGTACTTC